One and the same sample provided the 21 T cell receptor beta chains below, sequenced in a study of neoadjuvant anti-PD-1 for oral cavity cancer. The time point is: after neoadjuvant nivolumab, at surgical resection. Produced via immunoSEQ multiplex PCR; TCRdb's table is partial and in-frame only. The sample yields some 8,200 clones, around 70% seen once. The material was PBMCs, obtained after nivolumab (anti-PD-1) treatment. The receptor source for this set is a person aged 40 to 85 with oral cavity squamous cell carcinoma.

This clone was seen once. The chain combines TRBV5-1 with TRBJ1-1; D possibly corresponds to TRBD1 (6 bases). The CDR3 extends over 15 amino acids. Between the trimmed V and J ends, which lost 4 bases and 5 bases, there was a span of 18 bases. The germline CDR1 and CDR2 sequences are SGHRS and YFSETQ. CDR3 protein: CASSPPPGAGTEAFF. DNA of the CDR3: TGCGCCAGCAGCCCACCCCCAGGGGCAGGGACTGAAGCTTTCTTT.

The V gene is TRBV15, the J gene TRBJ1-4; a possible D gene is TRBD1 (6 bases). The CDR3 totals 14 residues. The germline V and J ends were trimmed by 0 bases and 8 bases, with 10 bases remaining between them. Germline-derived CDR1 and CDR2 are LNHNV and YYDKDF (reference sequence). DNA for the CDR3: TGTGCCACCAGCAGAGAACAGGGTGGAGAAAAACTGTTTTTT. It is translated as CATSREQGGEKLFF.

The chain employs TRBV6-5 and TRBJ1-6; D is perhaps TRBD1 (5 bases). The length of the CDR3 is 13 residues. CDR1 is MNHEY, CDR2 SVGAGI, per germline. V was trimmed by 6 bases and J by 10 bases, leaving 13 bases between them. CDR3 in amino acids: CASSYRKGSPLHF. The CDR3 bases are TGTGCCAGCAGCTACAGGAAGGGCTCACCCCTCCACTTT.

V is TRBV6-5 and J is TRBJ1-1, with no clear D. This CDR3 region has 15 residues. Trimming took 0 bases from V and 2 from J, leaving 10 bases between them. From germline, CDR1 is MNHEY and CDR2 SVGAGI. The CDR3 loop reads CASSYSTIFNTEAFF. In nucleotides, the CDR3 is TGTGCCAGCAGTTACTCAACGATCTTCAACACTGAAGCTTTCTTT.

The chain recombines TRBV7-9 with TRBJ2-3, with D perhaps TRBD1 (6 bases). This CDR3 is 14 amino acids long. V lost 2 bases to trimming and J lost 2 bases, with 8 bases between them. Germline lookup yields CDR1 SEHNR and CDR2 FQNEAQ (reference sequence). The CDR3 loop is CASSLRDNTDTQYF. CDR3 sequence (DNA): TGTGCCAGCAGCTTAAGGGACAACACAGATACGCAGTATTTT.

This clone counts as large (0.1 to 1%). The chain links TRBV27 to TRBJ2-7; the D call may be TRBD1 or TRBD2 (5 bases each). CDR3 length: 15 residues. V dropped 6 bases and J dropped 1 base, with 16 bases sitting between them. The V gene's germline CDR1 is MNHEY and CDR2 SMNVEV (reference sequence). The CDR3 DNA reads TGTGCCAGCAGGCTCCACGGGGCTCGGTCCTACGAGCAGTACTTC. Residues: CASRLHGARSYEQYF.

This clone has just a few counts. At one end, the junction sequence differs from germline, possibly due to a read error. The chain uses TRBV19 and TRBJ1-4, with a tentative D call TRBD1 (5 bases). This CDR3 contains 16 residues. Looked up from germline, CDR1 is LNHDA and CDR2 is SQIVND (reference sequence). CDR3 amino acids: CASTIGWRQRAEKLFF. In DNA, the CDR3 is TGTGCCAGTACTATAGGGTGGAGACAGCGGGCCGAAAAACTGTTTTTT.

The table lists this clone with a few counts. The chain is built from TRBV7-2 and TRBJ1-2; D remains ambiguous. The CDR3 extends over 14 amino acids. Germline lookup yields CDR1 SGHTA and CDR2 FQGNSA. V dropped 2 bases and J dropped 3 bases, with 10 bases sitting between them. CDR3 sequence (DNA): TGTGCCAGCAGCTTATTCCCGGGATACTATGGCTACACCTTC. It codes for CASSLFPGYYGYTF.

The chain carries TRBV11-3 and TRBJ2-1, with TRBD2 matching 11 bases. The CDR3 loop spans 16 amino acids. CDR1 is SGHNT, CDR2 YENEEA, per germline. V shed 6 bases, J shed 7 bases, and the junction held 11 bases outside the gene matches. In nucleotides, the CDR3 is TGTGCCAGCAGTGAACATAGCGGGGGGGCCGGGAATGAGCAGTTCTTC. Translating gives CASSEHSGGAGNEQFF.

The chain employs TRBV18 and TRBJ1-2; 7 nucleotides match TRBD1. CDR1 and CDR2 from the germline V gene are KGHSH and LQKENI. Unmatched junction bases numbered 5, after V lost 2 bases and J lost 8 bases. The CDR3 is 13 amino acids. The CDR3 here is CASSPTDRAGYTF. In DNA form, the CDR3 reads TGTGCCAGCTCACCAACAGACAGGGCCGGCTACACCTTC.

The V gene is TRBV19, the J gene TRBJ2-7; no clear D gene. The CDR3 contains 14 residues. Germline assignment: CDR1 LNHDA and CDR2 SQIVND (reference sequence). V was clipped by 2 bases and J by 5 bases, with 13 bases between them. The CDR3 DNA reads TGTGCCAGTAGTATATTAGGGCTCGGTAACGAGCAGTACTTC. Its protein product is CASSILGLGNEQYF. Full variable domain (outside the CDR3, taken from reference TRBV19 and TRBJ2-7): DGGITQSPKYLFRKEGQNVTLSCEQNLNHDAMYWYRQDPGQGLRLIYYSQIVNDFQKGDIAEGYSVSREKKESFPLTVTSAQKNPTAFYLCASSILGLGNEQYFGPGTRLTVT.

The chain uses TRBV5-6 and TRBJ1-1; the D gene is possibly TRBD1 (6 bases). The V gene's germline CDR1 is SGHDT and CDR2 YYEEEE. This CDR3 region has 16 residues. V was trimmed by 0 bases and J by 5 bases, leaving 17 bases between them. The chain's CDR3 is CASSLAATGFGTEAFF. Written as DNA, the CDR3 is TGTGCCAGCAGCTTGGCAGCTACAGGGTTTGGGACTGAAGCTTTCTTT. Using reference TRBV5-6 and TRBJ1-1 for the parts outside the CDR3, the full variable domain is DAGVTQSPTHLIKTRGQQVTLRCSPKSGHDTVSWYQQALGQGPQFIFQYYEEEERQRGNFPDRFSGHQFPNYSSELNVNALLLGDSALYLCASSLAATGFGTEAFFGQGTRLTVV.

This chain links TRBV27 with TRBJ1-5; D gene ambiguous. Germline loops: CDR1 MNHEY, CDR2 SMNVEV (reference sequence). The germline V and J ends were trimmed by 0 bases and 2 bases, with 8 bases remaining between them. This CDR3 is built from 15 residues. In nucleotides, the CDR3 is TGTGCCAGCAGTTTATCGGGTATGGGCAATCAGCCCCAGCATTTT. Amino acids: CASSLSGMGNQPQHF.

The genes are TRBV5-6 and TRBJ1-6, with 7 positions matching TRBD1. The CDR3 loop spans 15 amino acids. Germline V CDR1 and CDR2: SGHDT, YYEEEE. Trimming at V came to 0 bases and at J to 6 bases, leaving 3 bases not matched to a gene. In nucleotides, the CDR3 is TGTGCCAGCAGCTTGGGACAGGGCTCTAATTCACCCCTCCACTTT. Amino acids: CASSLGQGSNSPLHF.

This sequence joins TRBV29-1 and TRBJ2-2, with D possibly being TRBD1 or TRBD2 (7 bases each). Trimming took off 7 bases at V and 4 bases at J, with 16 bases between the two ends. The CDR3 is 14 amino acids. The germline V gene has CDR1 SQVTM and CDR2 ANQGSEA. The CDR3 here is CSARQGGVTGELFF. DNA of the CDR3: TGCAGCGCTAGACAGGGAGGGGTCACCGGGGAGCTGTTTTTT.

Only a few counts were recorded for this clone. The chain combines TRBV19 with TRBJ1-5, with D hard to call. This CDR3 spans 14 amino acids. V lost 5 bases to trimming and J lost 0 bases, with 8 bases between them. Germline-derived CDR1 and CDR2 are LNHDA and SQIVND (reference sequence). CDR3 residues: CASSQILSNQPQHF. The CDR3 bases are TGTGCCAGTAGTCAAATACTTAGCAATCAGCCCCAGCATTTT.

Here the CDR3 reads CASSVAGTSLETQYF. The CDR3 DNA is TGTGCCAGCAGCGTAGCGGGGACCAGCTTGGAGACCCAGTACTTC. J is TRBJ2-5 and V is TRBV9; TRBD1 or TRBD2 may be the D gene (5 bases each). This CDR3 region has 15 residues. The germline V and J ends were trimmed by 0 bases and 5 bases, with 14 bases remaining between them. Germline CDR1 and CDR2: SGDLS and YYNGEE.

This clone was counted between two and nine times. The chain has TRBV7-2 and TRBJ1-1; no firm D call. V lost 5 bases and J 2 bases, leaving 15 bases between the germline ends. This CDR3 is built from 15 residues. Germline V CDR1 and CDR2: SGHTA, FQGNSA. CDR3 sequence reads: CASSEIRVLNTEAFF. The CDR3 nucleotides read TGTGCCAGCAGCGAGATCCGGGTCTTAAACACTGAAGCTTTCTTT.

This clone occurred once. The chain joins TRBV30 to TRBJ2-1; weak D call: TRBD2 (5 bases). The CDR3 is made up of 11 amino acids. V was clipped by 3 bases and J by 9 bases, with 9 bases between them. Germline-derived CDR1 and CDR2 are GTSNPN and SVGIG (reference sequence). The CDR3 bases are TGTGCCTGGAGCCAGGACTCTGAGCAGTTCTTC. The encoded protein is CAWSQDSEQFF.

V is TRBV5-6 and J is TRBJ2-7; D gene unclear. V lost 5 bases and J 3 bases, leaving 9 bases between the germline ends. The CDR3 loop spans 12 amino acids. Germline V gene data show CDR1 as SGHDT and CDR2 as YYEEEE. CDR3 DNA: TGTGCCAGCAGTCACAGTTACTACGAGCAGTACTTC. It specifies CASSHSYYEQYF. Full variable domain (outside the CDR3, taken from reference TRBV5-6 and TRBJ2-7): DAGVTQSPTHLIKTRGQQVTLRCSPKSGHDTVSWYQQALGQGPQFIFQYYEEEERQRGNFPDRFSGHQFPNYSSELNVNALLLGDSALYLCASSHSYYEQYFGPGTRLTVT.

The chain employs TRBV11-3 and TRBJ2-3; D is perhaps TRBD2 (6 bases). Germline V gives CDR1 SGHNT, CDR2 YENEEA. V was clipped by 6 bases and J by 4 bases, with 17 bases between them. The CDR3 is made up of 15 amino acids. In DNA form, the CDR3 reads TGTGCCAGCAGGATGGGGCGGGGTACGTCAGATACGCAGTATTTT. Protein product: CASRMGRGTSDTQYF. Full variable domain (rest looked up from reference TRBV11-3 and TRBJ2-3): EAGVVQSPRYKIIEKKQPVAFWCNPISGHNTLYWYLQNLGQGPELLIRYENEEAVDDSQLPKDRFSAERLKGVDSTLKIQPAELGDSAVYLCASRMGRGTSDTQYFGPGTRLTVL.